What follows are 21 T cell receptor beta chains derived from one specimen sequenced in a study of cytomegalovirus exposure and HLA in healthy donors. PCR used 60 Vbeta primers and 13 Jbeta primers. Sequencing used immunoSEQ multiplex PCR; TCRdb keeps in-frame clones, though not all of them. The table lists about 94,000 clones, roughly three fifths of them singletons. Sequenced: PBMCs. The receptors were gathered from a man younger than 45 in good health and CMV-seronegative.

The V and J genes are TRBV19 and TRBJ1-3, with 7 bases aligning to TRBD1. V lost 4 bases and J lost 1; bases outside the gene matches: 7. The CDR3 spans 16 residues. Germline CDR1 LNHDA, CDR2 SQIVND (reference sequence). CDR3 nucleotides: TGTGCCAGTAGTACCTGGGACAGTCTTTCTGGAAACACCATATATTTT. Its translation is CASSTWDSLSGNTIYF.

This rearrangement joins TRBV28 to TRBJ2-1, with D possibly TRBD2 on 6 matching bases. This CDR3 contains 14 residues. Germline CDR1 and CDR2: MDHEN and SYDVKM. V was pared by 4 bases and J by 9 bases, with 16 bases between. CDR3 bases: TGTGCCAGCAGTTCGCTGACTAGGCTGGTTGAGCAGTTCTTC. This sequence encodes CASSSLTRLVEQFF.

This chain links TRBV29-1 with TRBJ2-3, with 10 positions matching TRBD1. CDR3 length: 14 amino acids. Losses at the gene ends were 6 bases for V and 2 bases for J; bases not matched to a gene: 5. The germline V gene encodes CDR1 SQVTM and CDR2 ANQGSEA. The CDR3 here is CSVLDRGTTDTQYF. The CDR3 DNA reads TGCAGCGTCCTGGACAGGGGGACCACAGATACGCAGTATTTT.

This chain connects TRBV10-3 to TRBJ1-2; a weak D match, TRBD1 (6 bases). This CDR3 has 16 amino acids. Germline V gene data show CDR1 as ENHRY and CDR2 as SYGVKD. V was pared by 2 bases and J by 4 bases, with 17 bases between. The CDR3 region has the DNA TGTGCCATCAGTGAGAAAGGGGGAGGGTACAGCTATGGCTACACCTTC. Residues: CAISEKGGGYSYGYTF.

The chain has TRBV6-1 and TRBJ1-5, with D unresolved. CDR1 is MNHNS and CDR2 is SASEGT in the germline V gene. The V and J ends lost 1 base and 4 bases respectively, with 14 bases between them. The CDR3 has 16 amino acids. The CDR3 sequence is CASSEGSGWMNQPQHF. CDR3 nucleotide sequence: TGTGCCAGCAGTGAAGGCTCCGGGTGGATGAATCAGCCCCAGCATTTT.

This sequence joins TRBV9 and TRBJ2-6; TRBD1 might be the D (5 bases). The CDR3 has 15 amino acids. Germline V gene lookup returns CDR1 SGDLS and CDR2 YYNGEE. V shed 2 bases and J shed 0 bases, with 6 bases lying between them. CDR3 sequence reads: CASSVTGSGANVLTF. Written as DNA, the CDR3 is TGTGCCAGCAGCGTCACAGGCTCTGGGGCCAACGTCCTGACTTTC.

This clone was counted between two and nine times. The V call is TRBV28, the J call TRBJ2-3, with TRBD2 identical over 7 bases. Germline values: CDR1 MDHEN, CDR2 SYDVKM. The CDR3 is 15 residues long. V dropped 3 bases and J dropped 3; count of bases not matched to a gene: 6. CDR3 in amino acids: CASSFPLAGTDTQYF. DNA for the CDR3: TGTGCCAGCAGTTTCCCTTTAGCGGGTACAGATACGCAGTATTTT.

This clone was recorded a few times. The V gene is TRBV6-5, the J gene TRBJ2-7; 8 positions agree with TRBD2. The junction had 3 bases not matched to a gene; V was cut back by 6 bases and J by 2 bases. The CDR3 is 13 residues long. Per germline, CDR1 MNHEY and CDR2 SVGAGI. CDR3 protein: CASSPGGTYEQYF. The CDR3 DNA reads as TGTGCCAGCAGCCCGGGGGGGACCTACGAGCAGTACTTC.

V is TRBV4-1 and J is TRBJ1-4, with 7 nucleotides matching TRBD1. V was clipped by 2 bases and J by 4 bases; unmatched bases: 4. CDR1 MGHRA and CDR2 YSYEKL come from the germline V gene. The CDR3 is 15 residues long. The CDR3 here is CASSQQTGSNEKLFF. The CDR3 coding sequence is TGCGCCAGCAGCCAACAGACAGGGAGTAATGAAAAACTGTTTTTT.

Only a few counts were recorded for this clone. The chain links TRBV27 to TRBJ2-5; D call uncertain. Germline CDR1 MNHEY, CDR2 SMNVEV (reference sequence). The CDR3 is made up of 15 amino acids. Between the trimmed V and J ends, which lost 6 bases and 4 bases, there was a span of 18 bases. The CDR3 loop is CASSPTPMPPETQYF. The CDR3 nucleotides are TGTGCCAGCAGCCCCACTCCTATGCCCCCAGAGACCCAGTACTTC.

The J gene is TRBJ2-7, the V gene TRBV4-2, with 10 bases matching TRBD2. V shed 1 base and J 4 bases; nucleotides not matched to a gene: 4. The CDR3 extends over 15 amino acids. Looked up from germline, CDR1 is LGHNA and CDR2 is YNFKEQ. The CDR3 nucleotides are TGTGCCAGCAGCCAAGCTCTAGCGGGAGTATACGAGCAGTACTTC. Its translation is CASSQALAGVYEQYF.

The chain combines TRBV14 with TRBJ2-5; 8 bases line up with TRBD1. The J call is doubtful: the DNA matches TRBJ2-7 better. CDR1 and CDR2 (germline): SGHDN, FVKESK. The CDR3 is made up of 11 amino acids. The DNA for the CDR3 is TGTGCCAGCGGGACAGGTTCCGAGCAGTACTTC. It specifies CASGTGSEQYF.

V is TRBV4-3 and J is TRBJ2-7; 13 bases map to TRBD2. V was clipped by 3 bases and J by 7 bases; unmatched bases: 21. Germline CDR1 reads LGHNA; CDR2 reads YSLEER. CDR3 size: 20 residues. CDR3 amino acids: CASSQHNWTSGGLPDYEQYF. The DNA for the CDR3 is TGCGCCAGCAGCCAGCACAACTGGACTAGCGGGGGACTTCCCGACTATGAGCAGTACTTC.

The chain links TRBV5-1 to TRBJ2-2; TRBD1 aligns across 9 bases. Germline loops: CDR1 SGHRS, CDR2 YFSETQ. V shed 0 bases and J 7 bases; nucleotides not matched to a gene: 4. This CDR3 comprises 15 residues. The chain's CDR3 is CASSLDRGRSGELFF. CDR3 nucleotide sequence: TGCGCCAGCAGCTTGGACAGGGGGCGAAGCGGGGAGCTGTTTTTT.

The chain combines TRBV9 with TRBJ2-7; D not resolved. Germline lookup yields CDR1 SGDLS and CDR2 YYNGEE. The CDR3 totals 13 residues. V was trimmed by 0 bases and J by 0 bases, leaving 4 bases between them. CDR3 region: CASSVGSSYEQYF. CDR3 in DNA: TGTGCCAGCAGCGTAGGCAGCTCCTACGAGCAGTACTTC.

V gene TRBV11-2 combines with J gene TRBJ1-6; D not resolved. Looked up from germline, CDR1 is SGHAT and CDR2 is FQNNGV. This CDR3 contains 14 residues. The V gene lost 2 bases and the J gene lost 7 bases, with 9 bases spanning the gap. The CDR3 spells CASSLSGANSPLHF. CDR3 nucleotide sequence: TGTGCCAGCAGCTTATCAGGTGCGAATTCACCCCTCCACTTT.

The chain recombines TRBV7-3 with TRBJ2-1, with TRBD1 identical over 11 bases. Germline V gene lookup returns CDR1 SGHTA and CDR2 FQGTGA. The V gene end was trimmed by 2 bases and the J gene end by 6 bases; junction bases not matched to a gene: 6. The CDR3 covers 16 residues. DNA for the CDR3: TGTGCCAGCAGCTTAGGGGGACAGGGGGTCGGCAATGAGCAGTTCTTC. Translating it yields CASSLGGQGVGNEQFF.

The V and J genes are TRBV5-1 and TRBJ1-1; D remains unclear. Germline lookup yields CDR1 SGHRS and CDR2 YFSETQ. The CDR3 totals 11 residues. V lost 4 bases to trimming and J lost 5 bases, with 6 bases between them. CDR3 nucleotide sequence: TGCGCCAGCAGCGGAGGGACTGAAGCTTTCTTT. Encoded protein: CASSGGTEAFF.

The chain links TRBV14 to TRBJ2-1; D not certain. The CDR3 covers 13 residues. Trimming pared 6 bases from V and 0 bases from J, leaving 6 bases between. Germline V gene lookup returns CDR1 SGHDN and CDR2 FVKESK. DNA of the CDR3: TGTGCCAGCAGATCTTCCTCCTACAATGAGCAGTTCTTC. Its protein is CASRSSSYNEQFF. The whole variable domain, remainder taken from reference TRBV14 and TRBJ2-1, is EAGVTQFPSHSVIEKGQTVTLRCDPISGHDNLYWYRRVMGKEIKFLLHFVKESKQDESGMPNNRFLAERTGGTYSTLKVQPAELEDSGVYFCASRSSSYNEQFFGPGTRLTVL.

V is TRBV7-9 and J is TRBJ2-2; weak D call: TRBD2 (6 bases). V was cut by 4 bases and J by 0 bases, with 12 bases left in between. CDR1 is SEHNR and CDR2 is FQNEAQ in the germline V gene (reference sequence). The CDR3 runs to 16 residues. CDR3 bases: TGTGCCAGCAGCTCGAGAGGCGGGGCGAACACCGGGGAGCTGTTTTTT. Translated: CASSSRGGANTGELFF.

The gene calls are TRBV9 and TRBJ2-3; 7 positions agree with TRBD1. CDR1 SGDLS and CDR2 YYNGEE come from the germline V gene. This CDR3 spans 16 amino acids. V lost 3 bases to trimming and J lost 0 bases; unmatched junction nucleotides: 7. Written as DNA, the CDR3 is TGTGCCAGCAGCGACCGGGACAGAACTAGCACAGATACGCAGTATTTT. Protein sequence: CASSDRDRTSTDTQYF.